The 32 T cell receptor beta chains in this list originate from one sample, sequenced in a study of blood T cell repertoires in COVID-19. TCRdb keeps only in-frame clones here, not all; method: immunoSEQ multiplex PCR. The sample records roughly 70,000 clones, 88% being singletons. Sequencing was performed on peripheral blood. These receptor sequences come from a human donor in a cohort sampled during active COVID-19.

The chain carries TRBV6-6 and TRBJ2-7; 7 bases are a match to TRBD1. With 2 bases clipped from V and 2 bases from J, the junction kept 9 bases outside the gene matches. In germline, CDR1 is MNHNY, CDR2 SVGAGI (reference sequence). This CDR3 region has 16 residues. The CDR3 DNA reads TGTGCCAGCAGTTACGCCCCGCGACAGGGCGCCTACGAGCAGTACTTC. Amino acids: CASSYAPRQGAYEQYF.

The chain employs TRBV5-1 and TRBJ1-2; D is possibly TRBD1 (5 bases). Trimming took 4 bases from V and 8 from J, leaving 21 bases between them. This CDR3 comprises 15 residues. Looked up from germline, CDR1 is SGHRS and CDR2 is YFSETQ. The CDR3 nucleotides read TGCGCCAGCAGCCCAGAAGGACACCTTCCGTGGGGCTACACCTTC. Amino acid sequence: CASSPEGHLPWGYTF.

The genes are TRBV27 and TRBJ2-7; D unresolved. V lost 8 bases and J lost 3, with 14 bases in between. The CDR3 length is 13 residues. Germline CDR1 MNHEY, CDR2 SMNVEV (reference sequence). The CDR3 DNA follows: TGTGCCAGCTCCCTGAGGCTAGACTACGAGCAGTACTTC. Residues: CASSLRLDYEQYF.

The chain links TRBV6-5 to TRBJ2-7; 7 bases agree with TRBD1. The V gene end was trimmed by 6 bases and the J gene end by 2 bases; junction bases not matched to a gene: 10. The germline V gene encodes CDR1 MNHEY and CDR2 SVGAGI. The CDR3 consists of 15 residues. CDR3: CASRGYRGSPYEQYF. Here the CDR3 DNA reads TGTGCCAGCAGAGGATACAGGGGAAGTCCCTACGAGCAGTACTTC.

CDR3 DNA: TGTGCCAGCAGCCCCTTGGGGGGGGACAGGGGCTCCTACGAGCAGTACTTC. Translation: CASSPLGGDRGSYEQYF. The chain has TRBV5-6 and TRBJ2-7; 10 positions agree with TRBD1. J lost 0 bases, V lost 4 bases, and 10 bases had no gene match. Per the germline V gene, CDR1 is SGHDT and CDR2 is YYEEEE. The CDR3 loop spans 17 amino acids.

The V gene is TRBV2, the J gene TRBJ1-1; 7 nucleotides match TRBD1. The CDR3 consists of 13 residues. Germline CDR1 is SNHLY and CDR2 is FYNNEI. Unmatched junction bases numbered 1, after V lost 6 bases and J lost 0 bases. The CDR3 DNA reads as TGTGCCAGCAGGGGACAGATGAACACTGAAGCTTTCTTT. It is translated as CASRGQMNTEAFF.

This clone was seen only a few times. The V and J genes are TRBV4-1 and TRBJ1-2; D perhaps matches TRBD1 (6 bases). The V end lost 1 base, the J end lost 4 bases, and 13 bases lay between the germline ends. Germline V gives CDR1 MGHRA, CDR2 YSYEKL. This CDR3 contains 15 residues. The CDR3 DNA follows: TGCGCCAGCAGCCAAGGGGGGCTGGAGGCCTATGGCTACACCTTC. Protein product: CASSQGGLEAYGYTF.

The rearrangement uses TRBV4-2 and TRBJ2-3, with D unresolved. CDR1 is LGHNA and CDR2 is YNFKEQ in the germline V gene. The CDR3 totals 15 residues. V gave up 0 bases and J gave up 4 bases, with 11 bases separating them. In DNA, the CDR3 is TGTGCCAGCAGCCAAGATCTGTCTGGGCCAGATACGCAGTATTTT. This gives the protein CASSQDLSGPDTQYF.

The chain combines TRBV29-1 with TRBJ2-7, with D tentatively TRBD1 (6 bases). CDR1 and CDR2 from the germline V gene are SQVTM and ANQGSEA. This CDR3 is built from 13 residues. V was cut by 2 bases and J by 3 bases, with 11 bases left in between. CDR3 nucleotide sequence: TGCAGCGTTGAATCGGACAGCAGCTACGAGCAGTACTTC. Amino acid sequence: CSVESDSSYEQYF.

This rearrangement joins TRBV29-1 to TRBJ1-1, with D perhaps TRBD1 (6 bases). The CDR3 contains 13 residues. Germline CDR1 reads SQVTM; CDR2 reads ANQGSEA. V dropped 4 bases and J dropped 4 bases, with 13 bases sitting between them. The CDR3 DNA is TGCAGCGTTGTGGGTCAGGGGTTCACTGAAGCTTTCTTT. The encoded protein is CSVVGQGFTEAFF.

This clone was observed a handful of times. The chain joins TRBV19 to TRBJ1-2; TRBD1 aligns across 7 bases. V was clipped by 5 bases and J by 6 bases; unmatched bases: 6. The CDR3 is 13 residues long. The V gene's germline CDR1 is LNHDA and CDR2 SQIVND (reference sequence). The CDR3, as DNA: TGTGCCAGTAGTCCGACAGGGAGCCATGGCTACACCTTC. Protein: CASSPTGSHGYTF.

The CDR3 region has the DNA TGCGCCAGCGCACCGGGACAGAGTTACTATGGCTACACCTTC. Its protein product is CASAPGQSYYGYTF. The V gene is TRBV5-1, the J gene TRBJ1-2; 7 nucleotides match TRBD1. With 7 bases clipped from V and 3 bases from J, the junction kept 9 bases outside the gene matches. The CDR3 contains 14 residues. CDR1 and CDR2 (germline): SGHRS, YFSETQ.

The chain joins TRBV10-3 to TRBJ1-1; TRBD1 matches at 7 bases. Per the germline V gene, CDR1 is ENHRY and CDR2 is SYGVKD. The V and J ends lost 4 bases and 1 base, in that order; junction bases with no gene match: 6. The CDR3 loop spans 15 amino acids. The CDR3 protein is CAISGAGTANTEAFF. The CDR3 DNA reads TGTGCCATCAGTGGAGCCGGGACAGCGAACACTGAAGCTTTCTTT.

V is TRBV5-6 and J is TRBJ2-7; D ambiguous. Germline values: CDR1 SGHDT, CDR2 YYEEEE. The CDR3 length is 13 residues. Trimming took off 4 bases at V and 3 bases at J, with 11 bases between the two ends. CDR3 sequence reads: CASSRRGHYEQYV. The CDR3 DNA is TGTGCCAGCAGCCGAAGAGGCCACTACGAGCAGTACGTC.

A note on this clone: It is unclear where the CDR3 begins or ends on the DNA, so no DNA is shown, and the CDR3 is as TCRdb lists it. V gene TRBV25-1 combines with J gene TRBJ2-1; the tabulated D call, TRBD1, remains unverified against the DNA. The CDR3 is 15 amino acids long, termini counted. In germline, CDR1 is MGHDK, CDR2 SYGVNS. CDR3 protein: CASSTSIQGYNEQFF.

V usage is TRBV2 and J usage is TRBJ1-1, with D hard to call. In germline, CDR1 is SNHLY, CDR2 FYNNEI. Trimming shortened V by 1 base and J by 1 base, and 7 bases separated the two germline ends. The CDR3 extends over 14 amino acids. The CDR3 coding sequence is TGTGCCAGCAGTGAAGAATGGAGGAACACTGAAGCTTTCTTT. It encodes CASSEEWRNTEAFF.

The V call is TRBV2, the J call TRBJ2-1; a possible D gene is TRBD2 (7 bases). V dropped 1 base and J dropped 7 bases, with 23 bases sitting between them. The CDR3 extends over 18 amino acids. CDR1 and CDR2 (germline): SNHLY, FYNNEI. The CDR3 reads CASSEGGRGAGRGNEQFF. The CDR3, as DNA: TGTGCCAGCAGTGAAGGCGGCAGGGGAGCGGGGAGGGGTAATGAGCAGTTCTTC.

The CDR3 DNA reads TGCGCCAGCACATGGACAGGGGCGGGTTTTTCAACTAATGAAAAACTGTTTTTT. Translated: CASTWTGAGFSTNEKLFF. The chain uses TRBV5-1 and TRBJ1-4; 9 bases map to TRBD1. The ends lost 6 bases at V and 0 bases at J; junction bases unmatched: 12. Per the germline V gene, CDR1 is SGHRS and CDR2 is YFSETQ. The CDR3 loop spans 18 amino acids. The variable domain in full, completed from reference TRBV5-1 and TRBJ1-4, reads KAGVTQTPRYLIKTRGQQVTLSCSPISGHRSVSWYQQTPGQGLQFLFEYFSETQRNKGNFPGRFSGRQFSNSRSEMNVSTLELGDSALYLCASTWTGAGFSTNEKLFFGSGTQLSVL.

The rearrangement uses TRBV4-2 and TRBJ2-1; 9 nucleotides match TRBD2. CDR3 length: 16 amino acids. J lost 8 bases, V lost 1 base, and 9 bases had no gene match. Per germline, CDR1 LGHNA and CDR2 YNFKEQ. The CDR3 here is CASSQGWREGRDEQFF. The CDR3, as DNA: TGTGCCAGCAGCCAAGGGTGGCGGGAGGGCAGGGATGAGCAGTTCTTC.

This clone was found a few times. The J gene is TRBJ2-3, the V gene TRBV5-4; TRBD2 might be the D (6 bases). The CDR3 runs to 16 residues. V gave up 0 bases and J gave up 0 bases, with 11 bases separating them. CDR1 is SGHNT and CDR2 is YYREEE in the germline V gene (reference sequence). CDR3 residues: CASSLGASGSTDTQYF. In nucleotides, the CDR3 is TGTGCCAGCAGCTTGGGAGCCAGCGGGAGCACAGATACGCAGTATTTT.

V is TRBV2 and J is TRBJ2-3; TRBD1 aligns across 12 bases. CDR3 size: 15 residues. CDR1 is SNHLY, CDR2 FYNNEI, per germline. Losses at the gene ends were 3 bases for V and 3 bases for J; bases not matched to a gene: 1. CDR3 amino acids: CASSEGQGATDTQYF. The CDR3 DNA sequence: TGTGCCAGCAGTGAGGGACAGGGGGCAACAGATACGCAGTATTTT.

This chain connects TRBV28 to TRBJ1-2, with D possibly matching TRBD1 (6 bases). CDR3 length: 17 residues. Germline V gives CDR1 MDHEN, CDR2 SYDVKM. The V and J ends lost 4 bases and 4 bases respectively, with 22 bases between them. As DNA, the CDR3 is TGTGCCAGCAGTTCTACTGGAGACCCCCGGGGGGCCTATGGCTACACCTTC. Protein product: CASSSTGDPRGAYGYTF.

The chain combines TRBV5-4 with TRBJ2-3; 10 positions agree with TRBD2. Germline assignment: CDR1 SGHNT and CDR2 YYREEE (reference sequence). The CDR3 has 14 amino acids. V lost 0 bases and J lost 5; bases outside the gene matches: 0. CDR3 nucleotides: TGTGCCAGCAGCTTGGGACTAGCGGGAGATACGCAGTATTTT. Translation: CASSLGLAGDTQYF.

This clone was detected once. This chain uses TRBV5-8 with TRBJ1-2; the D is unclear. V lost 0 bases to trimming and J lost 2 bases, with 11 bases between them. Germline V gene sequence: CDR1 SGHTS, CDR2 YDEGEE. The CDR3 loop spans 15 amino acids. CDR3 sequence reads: CASSLVIKQNYGYTF. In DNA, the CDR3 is TGTGCCAGCAGCTTGGTCATTAAACAGAACTATGGCTACACCTTC. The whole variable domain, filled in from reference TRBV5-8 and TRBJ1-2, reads EAGVTQSPTHLIKTRGQQATLRCSPISGHTSVYWYQQALGLGLQFLLWYDEGEERNRGNFPPRFSGRQFPNYSSELNVNALELEDSALYLCASSLVIKQNYGYTFGSGTRLTVV.

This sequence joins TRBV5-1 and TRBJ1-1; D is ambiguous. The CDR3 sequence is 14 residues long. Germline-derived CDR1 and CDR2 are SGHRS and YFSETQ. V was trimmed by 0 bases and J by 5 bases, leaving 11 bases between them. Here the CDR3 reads CASSLGPRRTEAFF. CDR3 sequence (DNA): TGCGCCAGCAGCTTGGGACCGAGGAGGACTGAAGCTTTCTTT.

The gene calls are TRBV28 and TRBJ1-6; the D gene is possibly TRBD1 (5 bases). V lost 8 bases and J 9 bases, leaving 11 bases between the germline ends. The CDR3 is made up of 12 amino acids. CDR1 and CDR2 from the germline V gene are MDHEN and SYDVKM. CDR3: CASGAPGSPLHF. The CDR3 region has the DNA TGTGCCAGCGGGGCGCCGGGTTCACCCCTCCACTTT.

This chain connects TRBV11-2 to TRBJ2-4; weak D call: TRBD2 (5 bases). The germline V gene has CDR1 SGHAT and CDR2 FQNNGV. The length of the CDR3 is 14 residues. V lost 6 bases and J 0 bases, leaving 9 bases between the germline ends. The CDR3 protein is CASSSGIAKNIQYF. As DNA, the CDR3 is TGTGCCAGCAGTTCCGGGATAGCCAAAAACATTCAGTACTTC.

CDR3 amino acids: CASGSRTGGRNEQFF. CDR3 nucleotides: TGTGCTAGTGGTTCCCGGACAGGGGGCAGAAATGAGCAGTTCTTC. J is TRBJ2-1 and V is TRBV12-5; 11 bases match TRBD1. V lost 4 bases to trimming and J lost 7 bases; unmatched junction nucleotides: 6. Germline CDR1 reads LGHNT; CDR2 reads FRNRAP. The CDR3 consists of 15 residues.

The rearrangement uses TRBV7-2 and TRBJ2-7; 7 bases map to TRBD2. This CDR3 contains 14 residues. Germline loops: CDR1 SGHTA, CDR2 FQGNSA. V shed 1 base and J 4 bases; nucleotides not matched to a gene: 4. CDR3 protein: CASSLVLSGYEQYF. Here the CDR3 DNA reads TGTGCCAGCAGCTTAGTGCTTAGCGGGTACGAGCAGTACTTC.

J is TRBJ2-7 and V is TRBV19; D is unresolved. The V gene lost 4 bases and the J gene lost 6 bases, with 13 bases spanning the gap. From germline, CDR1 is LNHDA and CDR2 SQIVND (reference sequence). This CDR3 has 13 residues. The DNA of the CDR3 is TGTGCCAGTAGTACGCGACTCAGCTCCGAGCAGTACTTC. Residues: CASSTRLSSEQYF. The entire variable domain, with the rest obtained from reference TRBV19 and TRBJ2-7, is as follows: DGGITQSPKYLFRKEGQNVTLSCEQNLNHDAMYWYRQDPGQGLRLIYYSQIVNDFQKGDIAEGYSVSREKKESFPLTVTSAQKNPTAFYLCASSTRLSSEQYFGPGTRLTVT.

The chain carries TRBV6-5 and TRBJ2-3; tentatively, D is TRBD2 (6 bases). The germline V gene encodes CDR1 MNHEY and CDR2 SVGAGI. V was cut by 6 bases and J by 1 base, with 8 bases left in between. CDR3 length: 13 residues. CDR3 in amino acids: CASRRDGTDTQYF. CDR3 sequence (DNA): TGTGCCAGCAGGCGGGACGGCACAGATACGCAGTATTTT.

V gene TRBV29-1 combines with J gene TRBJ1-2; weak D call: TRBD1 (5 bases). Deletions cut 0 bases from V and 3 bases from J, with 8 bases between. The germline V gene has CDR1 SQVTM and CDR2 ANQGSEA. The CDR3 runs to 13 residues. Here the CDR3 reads CSVEDLRDYGYTF. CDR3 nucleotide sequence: TGCAGCGTTGAAGATCTCAGGGACTATGGCTACACCTTC.